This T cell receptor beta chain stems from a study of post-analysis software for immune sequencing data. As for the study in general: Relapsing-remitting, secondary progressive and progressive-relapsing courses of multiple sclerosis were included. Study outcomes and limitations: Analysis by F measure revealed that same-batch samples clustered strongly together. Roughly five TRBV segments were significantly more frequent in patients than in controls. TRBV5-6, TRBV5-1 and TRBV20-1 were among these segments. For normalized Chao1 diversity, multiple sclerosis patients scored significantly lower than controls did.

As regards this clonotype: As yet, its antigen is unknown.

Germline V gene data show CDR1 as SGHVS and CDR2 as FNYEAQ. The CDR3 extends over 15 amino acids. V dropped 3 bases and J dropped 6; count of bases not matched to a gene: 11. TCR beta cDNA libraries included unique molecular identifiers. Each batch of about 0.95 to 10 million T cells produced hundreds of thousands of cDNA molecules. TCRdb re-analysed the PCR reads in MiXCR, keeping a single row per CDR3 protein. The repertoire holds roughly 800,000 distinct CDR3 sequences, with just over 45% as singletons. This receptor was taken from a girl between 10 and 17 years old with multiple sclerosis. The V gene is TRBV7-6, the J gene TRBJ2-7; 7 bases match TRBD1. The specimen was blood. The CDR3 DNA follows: TGTGCCAGCAGCTTGACTCCCGGGACAGCCTGCGAGCAGTACTTC. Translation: CASSLTPGTACEQYF.